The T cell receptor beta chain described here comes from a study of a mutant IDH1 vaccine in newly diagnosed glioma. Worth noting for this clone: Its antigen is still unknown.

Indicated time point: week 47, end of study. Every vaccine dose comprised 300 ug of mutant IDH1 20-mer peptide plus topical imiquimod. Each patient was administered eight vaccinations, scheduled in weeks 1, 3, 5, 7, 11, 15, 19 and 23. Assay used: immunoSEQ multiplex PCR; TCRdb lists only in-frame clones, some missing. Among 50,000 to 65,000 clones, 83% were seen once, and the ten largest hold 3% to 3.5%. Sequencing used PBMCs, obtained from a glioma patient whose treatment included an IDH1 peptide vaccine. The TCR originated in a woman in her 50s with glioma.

CDR3 region: CASSPDSQHPTEAFF. In DNA form, the CDR3 reads TGTGCCAGCAGCCCAGACAGCCAACATCCGACTGAAGCTTTCTTT. The chain links TRBV5-4 to TRBJ1-1; TRBD1 might be the D (5 bases). The CDR3 sequence is 15 residues long. CDR1 is SGHNT, CDR2 YYREEE, per germline (reference sequence). V dropped 4 bases and J dropped 5 bases, with 18 bases sitting between them.